This T cell receptor (beta chain) derives from a study of blood T cell repertoires in COVID-19. On the study more broadly: The study drew acute and convalescent COVID-19 samples from the United States, Italy and Spain.

In the study's own analysis: Amplification with reference gene primers provided the estimates of nucleated cell counts. The data were produced by immunoSEQ multiplex PCR, yet TCRdb's version contains in-frame clones alone and is incomplete. From that table come the V and J calls and clone size; the DNA was used to work out D and trimming. The table has fewer than 200,000 clones, roughly 88% seen once. The TCR was taken from a woman of 80 years or more with active or convalescent COVID-19. The sequencing input was peripheral blood.

The CDR3 sequence: CASSQVGPSTDTQYF. The CDR3 DNA reads TGCGCCAGCAGCCAAGTGGGGCCCAGCACAGATACGCAGTATTTT. The rearrangement joins TRBV4-1 to TRBJ2-3, with TRBD1 as a possible D gene (5 bases). The CDR3 consists of 15 residues. Germline V gene lookup returns CDR1 MGHRA and CDR2 YSYEKL. V was clipped by 1 base and J by 0 bases, with 8 bases between them.